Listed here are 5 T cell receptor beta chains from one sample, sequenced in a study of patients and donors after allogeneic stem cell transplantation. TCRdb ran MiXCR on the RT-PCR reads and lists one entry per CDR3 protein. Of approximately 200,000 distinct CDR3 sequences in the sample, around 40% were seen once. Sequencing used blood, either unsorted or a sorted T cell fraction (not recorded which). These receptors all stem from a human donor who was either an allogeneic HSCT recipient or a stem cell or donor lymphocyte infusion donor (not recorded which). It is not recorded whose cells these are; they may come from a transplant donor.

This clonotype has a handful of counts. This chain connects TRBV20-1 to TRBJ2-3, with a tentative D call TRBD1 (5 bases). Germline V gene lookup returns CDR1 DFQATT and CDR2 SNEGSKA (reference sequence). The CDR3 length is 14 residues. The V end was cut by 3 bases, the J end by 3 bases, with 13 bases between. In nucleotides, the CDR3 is TGCAGTGCTAGTCGCCTTCAGGGAACAGATACGCAGTATTTT. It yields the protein CSASRLQGTDTQYF.

CDR3: CASSHQGWYNSPLHF. In DNA form, the CDR3 reads TGTGCCAGCAGCCATCAGGGGTGGTATAATTCACCCCTCCACTTT. The rearrangement links TRBV7-2 to TRBJ1-6; TRBD1 is a possible D gene (6 bases). Trimming took 5 bases from V and 4 from J, leaving 12 bases between them. Germline assignment: CDR1 SGHTA and CDR2 FQGNSA. The CDR3 is 15 residues long.

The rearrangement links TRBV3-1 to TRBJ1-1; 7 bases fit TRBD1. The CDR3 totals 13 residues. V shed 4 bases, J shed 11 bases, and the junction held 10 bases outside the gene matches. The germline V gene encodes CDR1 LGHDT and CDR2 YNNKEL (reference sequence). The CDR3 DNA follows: TGTGCCAGCAGCCCTTATCCGGGACAGTCGGCTTTCTTT. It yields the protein CASSPYPGQSAFF.

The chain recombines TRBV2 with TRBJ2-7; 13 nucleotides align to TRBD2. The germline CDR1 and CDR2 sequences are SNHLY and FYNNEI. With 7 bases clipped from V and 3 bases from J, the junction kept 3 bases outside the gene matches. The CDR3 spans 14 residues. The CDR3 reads CASMGTSGDYEQYF. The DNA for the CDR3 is TGTGCCAGCATGGGGACTAGCGGGGACTACGAGCAGTACTTC.

The CDR3 loop reads CASRPSLSNQPQHF. The CDR3 DNA follows: TGTGCCAGCAGACCGAGTCTGAGCAATCAGCCCCAGCATTTT. V gene TRBV27 combines with J gene TRBJ1-5; D ambiguous. CDR1 and CDR2 from the germline V gene are MNHEY and SMNVEV (reference sequence). The V end was cut by 6 bases, the J end by 1 base, with 10 bases between. The CDR3 is 14 amino acids.